This TCR beta chain was found in a study of CD8+ T cells in alopecia areata. Looking at the study overall: Treated patients swallowed 5 to 10 mg of oral tofacitinib twice daily. The study, taken as a whole, reports: Clonality in lesional scalp, especially alopecia totalis/universalis, exceeded that of normal scalp.

TCR sequencing used cDNA made by reverse transcription of extracted RNA. TCRdb's table, derived via immunoSEQ multiplex PCR, lists solely in-frame clones and lacks some. The data show around 250,000 clones, 65% to 70% seen once. Concerning this clone itself: Its antigen is unknown. This specimen includes other DNA sequences encoding the same CDR3.

The CDR3 is 11 residues long. From germline, CDR1 is SQVTM and CDR2 ANQGSEA. V lost 2 bases and J lost 6, with 6 bases in between. From alopecia areata patients, lesional scalp punch biopsies and peripheral blood were collected. The clonotype originates from a human donor with alopecia areata. Sequencing was performed on CD4+ T cells sorted from blood, taken at week 0. The chain links TRBV29-1 to TRBJ2-3; the D is unclear. The CDR3 DNA reads TGCAGCGTTGAACCTAGGGATACGCAGTATTTT. It encodes CSVEPRDTQYF.